These 4 T cell receptor beta chains share one sample of origin, sequenced in a study of CD8+ T cells in alopecia areata. Extraction and reverse transcription of RNA yielded cDNA as the sequencing template. Libraries were prepared by immunoSEQ multiplex PCR; TCRdb keeps only in-frame clonotypes and omits some of them. The sample contains over 100,000 clones, none of them singletons. Material: lesional skin. Receptor source: a C3H/HeJ mouse with alopecia areata. The MHC haplotype of this mouse line is H2-k.

A note on this clone: Genes and germline come from the mouse. The read ends 4 residues shy of where the CDR3 ends; the end is completed using the germline J gene. V and J are TRBV31 and TRBJ1-4, with D maybe TRBD1 (5 bases). This CDR3 region has 14 residues. In germline, CDR1 is GKSSPN, CDR2 SITVG. CDR3 bases read: TGTGCCTGGAGCCCCGGGACGGGGGGCGAA. This gives the protein CAWSPGTGGE. The CDR3 reads in full as CAWSPGTGGERLFF.

Points on this clone: Mouse gene names and germline throughout. The CDR3 is cut off 4 residues early in the read; its end comes from the germline J gene. V gene TRBV16 combines with J gene TRBJ2-5; the D is unclear. Trimming took off 3 bases at V and 0 bases at J, with 7 bases between the two ends. This CDR3 region has 14 residues. Germline CDR1 is SGHSA and CDR2 is FRNQAP. CDR3 DNA, as far as it was read: TGTGCAAGCAGCTTCACAATTAACCAAGAC. Translation gives CASSFTINQD. From start to end, the CDR3 is CASSFTINQDTQYF.

A few counts support this clone. Germline and genes here are mouse. The read comes to an end 4 residues before the CDR3 does, leaving the germline J gene to fill in the end. The rearrangement joins TRBV13-3 to TRBJ2-4; TRBD2 agrees at 7 bases. V shed 4 bases and J 1 base; nucleotides not matched to a gene: 6. This CDR3 comprises 15 residues. Germline V lookup: CDR1 NNHDY, CDR2 SYVADS. CDR3 loop: CASSLGEERQNTLYF. The DNA read from the CDR3 is TGTGCCAGCAGTCTGGGGGAAGAGCGTCAAAAC.

This clone was seen at least ten times. Genes and germline come from the mouse. Within the sample, other DNA sequences also encode this same CDR3. CDR3 sequence: CASSPGTGGGAEQFF. The part of the CDR3 DNA that was read is TGTGCCAGCAGTCCCGGGACTGGGGGCGGGGCT. This rearrangement joins TRBV13-3 to TRBJ2-1; 11 nucleotides align to TRBD2. The DNA ends 4 residues before the CDR3 does, and the rest of the CDR3 is filled in from the germline J gene. Per the germline V gene, CDR1 is NNHDY and CDR2 is SYVADS. This CDR3 spans 15 amino acids.